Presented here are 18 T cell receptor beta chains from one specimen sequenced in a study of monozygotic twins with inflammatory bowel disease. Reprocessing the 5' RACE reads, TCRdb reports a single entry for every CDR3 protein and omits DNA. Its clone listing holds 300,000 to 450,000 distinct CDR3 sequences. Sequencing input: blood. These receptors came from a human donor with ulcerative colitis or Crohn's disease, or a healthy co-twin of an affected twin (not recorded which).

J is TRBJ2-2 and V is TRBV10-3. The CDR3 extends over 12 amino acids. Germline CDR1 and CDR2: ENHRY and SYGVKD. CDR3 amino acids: CAVSERAEELFF.

The CDR3 sequence: CASSSWGRGQYF. The chain couples TRBV7-8 to TRBJ2-7; TCRdb calls TRBD2, which cannot be checked without DNA. CDR3 length equals 12 residues. Germline CDR1 is SGHVS and CDR2 is FQNEAQ.

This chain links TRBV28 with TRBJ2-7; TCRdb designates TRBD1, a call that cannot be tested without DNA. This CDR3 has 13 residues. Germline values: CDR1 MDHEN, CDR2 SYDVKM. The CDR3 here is CASGTGGAYEQYF.

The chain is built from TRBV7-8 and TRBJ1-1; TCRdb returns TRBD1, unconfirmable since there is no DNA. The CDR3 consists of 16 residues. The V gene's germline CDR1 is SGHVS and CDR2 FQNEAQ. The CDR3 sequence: CASSIRDRKEDTEAFF.

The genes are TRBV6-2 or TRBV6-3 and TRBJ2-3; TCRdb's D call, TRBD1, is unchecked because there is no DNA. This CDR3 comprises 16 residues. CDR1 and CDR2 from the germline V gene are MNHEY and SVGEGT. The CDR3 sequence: CASSYSSQGHTDTQYF.

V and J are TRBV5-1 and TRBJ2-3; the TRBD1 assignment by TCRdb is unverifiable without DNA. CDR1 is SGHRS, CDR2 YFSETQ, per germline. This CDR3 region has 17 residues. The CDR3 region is CASSLASGRRSTDTQYF. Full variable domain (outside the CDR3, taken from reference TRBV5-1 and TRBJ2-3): KAGVTQTPRYLIKTRGQQVTLSCSPISGHRSVSWYQQTPGQGLQFLFEYFSETQRNKGNFPGRFSGRQFSNSRSEMNVSTLELGDSALYLCASSLASGRRSTDTQYFGPGTRLTVL.

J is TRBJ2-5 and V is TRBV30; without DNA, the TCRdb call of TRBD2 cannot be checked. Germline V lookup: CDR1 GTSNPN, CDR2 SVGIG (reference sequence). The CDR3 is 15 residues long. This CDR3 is CAWSVTSGVKETQYF.

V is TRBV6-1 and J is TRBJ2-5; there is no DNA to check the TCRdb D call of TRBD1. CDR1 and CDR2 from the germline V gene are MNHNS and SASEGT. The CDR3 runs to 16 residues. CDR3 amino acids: CASSEEVRGLDETQYF.

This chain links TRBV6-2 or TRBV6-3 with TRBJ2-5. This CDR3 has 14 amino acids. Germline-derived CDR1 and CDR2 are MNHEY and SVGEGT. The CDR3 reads CASRVGRREETQYF.

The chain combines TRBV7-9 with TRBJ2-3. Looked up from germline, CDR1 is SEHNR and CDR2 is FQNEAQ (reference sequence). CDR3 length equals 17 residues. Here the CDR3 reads CASSLLFAGMSTDTQYF. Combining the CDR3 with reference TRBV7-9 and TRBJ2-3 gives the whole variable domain DTGVSQNPRHKITKRGQNVTFRCDPISEHNRLYWYRQTLGQGPEFLTYFQNEAQLEKSRLLSDRFSAERPKGSFSTLEIQRTEQGDSAMYLCASSLLFAGMSTDTQYFGPGTRLTVL.

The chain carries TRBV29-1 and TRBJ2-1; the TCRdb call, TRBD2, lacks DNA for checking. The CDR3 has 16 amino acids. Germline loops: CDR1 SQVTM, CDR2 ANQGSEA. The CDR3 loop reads CSVEQSGGTSYNEQFF.

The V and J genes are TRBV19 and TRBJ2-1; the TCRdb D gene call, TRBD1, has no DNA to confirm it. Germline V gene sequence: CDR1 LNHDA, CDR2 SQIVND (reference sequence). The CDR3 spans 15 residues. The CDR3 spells CASSRDRISYNEQFF.

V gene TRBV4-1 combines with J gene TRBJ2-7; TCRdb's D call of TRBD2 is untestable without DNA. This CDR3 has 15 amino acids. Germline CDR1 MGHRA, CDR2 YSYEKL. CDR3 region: CASSQDAAGSYEQYF.

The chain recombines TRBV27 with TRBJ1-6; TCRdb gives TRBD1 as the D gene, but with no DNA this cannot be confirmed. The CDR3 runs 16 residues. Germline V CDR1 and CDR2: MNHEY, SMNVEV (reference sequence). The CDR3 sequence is CASSPLDRGRNSPLHF.

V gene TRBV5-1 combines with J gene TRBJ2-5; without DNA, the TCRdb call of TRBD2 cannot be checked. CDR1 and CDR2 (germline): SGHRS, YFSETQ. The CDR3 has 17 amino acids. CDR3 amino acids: CASSLISGLAGEETQYF.

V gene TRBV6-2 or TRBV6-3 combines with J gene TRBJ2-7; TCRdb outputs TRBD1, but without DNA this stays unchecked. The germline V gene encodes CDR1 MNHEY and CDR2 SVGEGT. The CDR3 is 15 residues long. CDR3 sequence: CASSYEGTRRYEQYF.

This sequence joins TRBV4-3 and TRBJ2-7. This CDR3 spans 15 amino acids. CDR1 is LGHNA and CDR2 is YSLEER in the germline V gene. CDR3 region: CASSQGQGISYEQYF.

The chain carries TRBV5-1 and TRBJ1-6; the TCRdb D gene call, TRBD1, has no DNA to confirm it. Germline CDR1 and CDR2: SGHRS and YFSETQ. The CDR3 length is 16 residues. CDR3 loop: CASSPRGAHQVSPLHF.